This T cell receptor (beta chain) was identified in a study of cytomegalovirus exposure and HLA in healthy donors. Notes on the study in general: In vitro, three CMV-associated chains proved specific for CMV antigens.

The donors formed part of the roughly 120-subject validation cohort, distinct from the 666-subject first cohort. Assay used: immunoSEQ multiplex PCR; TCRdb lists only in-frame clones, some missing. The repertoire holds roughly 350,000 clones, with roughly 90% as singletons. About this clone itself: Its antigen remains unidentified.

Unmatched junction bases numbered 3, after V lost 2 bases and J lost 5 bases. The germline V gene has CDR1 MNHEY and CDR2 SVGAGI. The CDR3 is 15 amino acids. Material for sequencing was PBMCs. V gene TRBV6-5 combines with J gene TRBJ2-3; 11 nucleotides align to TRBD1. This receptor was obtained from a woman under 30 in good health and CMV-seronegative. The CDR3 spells CASSYPGQGVDTQYF. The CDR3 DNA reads TGTGCCAGCAGTTACCCGGGACAGGGGGTAGATACGCAGTATTTT.